One and the same sample provided the 23 T cell receptor beta chains below, sequenced in a study of human T cells and chemical hapten exposure. Regarding time point: pre-sensitization, week 0. The treatment: therapeutic diphenylcyclopropenone sensitization with weekly scalp DPC. TCRdb redid the calling of the RACE reads with MiXCR, one entry per CDR3 protein. The table includes 150,000 to 200,000 distinct CDR3 sequences, more than 25% detected once. Sample: whole blood, taken in connection with sensitization to the hapten diphenylcyclopropenone (DPC). The origin of the receptors is a woman under 40 with alopecia areata. Some clones in this sample may be carry-over from other donors' samples.

This clonotype has more than one count but fewer than ten. The CDR3 is CASSDSRISINGYTF. The DNA of the CDR3 is TGTGCCAGCAGCGACAGCCGAATCTCGATTAATGGCTACACCTTC. The V and J genes are TRBV12-3 or TRBV12-4 and TRBJ1-2, with D possibly TRBD1 on 5 matching bases. V gave up 6 bases and J gave up 6 bases, with 20 bases separating them. CDR3 size: 15 residues.

The genes are TRBV5-6 and TRBJ2-2; 7 nucleotides match TRBD2. The V gene end was trimmed by 5 bases and the J gene end by 3 bases; junction bases not matched to a gene: 7. The CDR3 contains 15 residues. Looked up from germline, CDR1 is SGHDT and CDR2 is YYEEEE. CDR3 sequence: CASSLSGTYTGELFF. DNA for the CDR3: TGTGCCAGCAGTCTGAGCGGGACTTACACCGGGGAGCTGTTTTTT. Variable domain in full (rest from reference TRBV5-6 and TRBJ2-2): DAGVTQSPTHLIKTRGQQVTLRCSPKSGHDTVSWYQQALGQGPQFIFQYYEEEERQRGNFPDRFSGHQFPNYSSELNVNALLLGDSALYLCASSLSGTYTGELFFGEGSRLTVL.

This chain uses TRBV11-2 with TRBJ1-3; D call uncertain. This CDR3 is built from 15 residues. From germline, CDR1 is SGHAT and CDR2 FQNNGV. The ends were cut back, 0 bases at V and 0 bases at J, with 6 bases in the middle. The CDR3 spells CASSLDITSGNTIYF. CDR3 in DNA: TGTGCCAGCAGCTTAGATATAACCTCTGGAAACACCATATATTTT.

The sample holds a few counts of this clonotype. This chain uses TRBV29-1 with TRBJ2-4; D perhaps matches TRBD1 (5 bases). V lost 7 bases and J 4 bases, leaving 11 bases between the germline ends. Germline V gene lookup returns CDR1 SQVTM and CDR2 ANQGSEA. CDR3 size: 12 residues. CDR3 coding DNA: TGCAGCGCATTAACAGGAAAAAACATTCAGTACTTC. It is translated as CSALTGKNIQYF.

This clonotype has only a few counts. The V gene is TRBV29-1, the J gene TRBJ1-5, with a tentative D call TRBD1 (6 bases). The CDR3 covers 13 residues. Germline V lookup: CDR1 SQVTM, CDR2 ANQGSEA. Trimming removed 7 bases at V and 4 bases at J, with 14 bases between. CDR3 DNA sequence: TGCAGCGGAACGGGGGCAAGTAATCAGCCCCAGCATTTT. This sequence encodes CSGTGASNQPQHF. Looking up the rest from reference TRBV29-1 and TRBJ1-5 gives the full variable domain: SAVISQKPSRDICQRGTSLTIQCQVDSQVTMMFWYRQQPGQSLTLIATANQGSEATYESGFVIDKFPISRPNLTFSTLTVSNMSPEDSSIYLCSGTGASNQPQHFGDGTRLSIL.

V gene TRBV27 combines with J gene TRBJ2-2; possibly TRBD2 for D (6 bases). The CDR3 contains 15 residues. The V gene's germline CDR1 is MNHEY and CDR2 SMNVEV (reference sequence). Trimming removed 1 base from V and 1 base from J, with 7 bases in between. Here the CDR3 DNA reads TGTGCCAGCAGTTTATGGGGGGTGAACACCGGGGAGCTGTTTTTT. It translates to CASSLWGVNTGELFF.

This rearrangement joins TRBV7-2 to TRBJ1-5; a weak D match, TRBD1 (5 bases). Deletions cut 5 bases from V and 0 bases from J, with 11 bases between. The CDR3 runs 15 residues. Per germline, CDR1 SGHTA and CDR2 FQGNSA. The DNA for the CDR3 is TGTGCCAGCAGCGGGGGGGTCCTTAGCAATCAGCCCCAGCATTTT. Encoded protein: CASSGGVLSNQPQHF.

This clonotype was seen a handful of times. The CDR3: CASSLMTQETQYF. The CDR3 nucleotides read TGTGCCAGCAGTTTAATGACGCAAGAGACCCAGTACTTC. The rearrangement links TRBV28 to TRBJ2-5; D gene uncertain. Looked up from germline, CDR1 is MDHEN and CDR2 is SYDVKM. The V end was cut by 2 bases, the J end by 2 bases, with 6 bases between. The CDR3 consists of 13 residues. Complete variable domain (other parts from reference TRBV28 and TRBJ2-5): DVKVTQSSRYLVKRTGEKVFLECVQDMDHENMFWYRQDPGLGLRLIYFSYDVKMKEKGDIPEGYSVSREKKERFSLILESASTNQTSMYLCASSLMTQETQYFGPGTRLLVL.

This chain connects TRBV12-3 or TRBV12-4 to TRBJ2-2; D remains unclear. The CDR3 totals 11 residues. Trimming shortened V by 6 bases and J by 13 bases, and 12 bases separated the two germline ends. DNA for the CDR3: TGTGCCAGCAGAACATCGGATTCGCTGTTTTTT. This gives the protein CASRTSDSLFF.

The gene calls are TRBV18 and TRBJ2-1; D not certain. CDR1 and CDR2 from the germline V gene are KGHSH and LQKENI. Trimming took off 3 bases at V and 5 bases at J, with 11 bases between the two ends. The CDR3 contains 14 residues. The DNA of the CDR3 is TGTGCCAGCTCACCCCTCGAACTAAACAATGAGCAGTTCTTC. This sequence encodes CASSPLELNNEQFF.

There are a few counts of this clonotype. This chain links TRBV29-1 with TRBJ2-3; D not certain. The V gene lost 6 bases and the J gene lost 5 bases, with 12 bases spanning the gap. Germline values: CDR1 SQVTM, CDR2 ANQGSEA. The CDR3 extends over 12 amino acids. In DNA form, the CDR3 reads TGCAGCGTCCCCTCCATAATAGATACGCAGTATTTT. Translated: CSVPSIIDTQYF.

This clonotype has a handful of counts. The chain employs TRBV29-1 and TRBJ1-1; D is undetermined. Germline CDR1 is SQVTM and CDR2 is ANQGSEA. The CDR3 totals 12 residues. Trimming shortened V by 1 base and J by 1 base, and 4 bases separated the two germline ends. In DNA form, the CDR3 reads TGCAGCGTTGAAGGTAGGAACACTGAAGCTTTCTTT. Protein sequence: CSVEGRNTEAFF.

This clonotype has just a few counts. The V gene is TRBV6-5, the J gene TRBJ1-6, with 7 bases aligning to TRBD1. The V segment lost 6 bases and the J segment 9 bases; nucleotides outside the gene matches: 14. CDR3 length: 16 amino acids. Germline CDR1 is MNHEY and CDR2 is SVGAGI. CDR3 sequence reads: CASSPDRAPLLSPLHF. The CDR3 DNA reads TGTGCCAGCAGCCCCGACAGGGCCCCACTCCTTTCACCCCTCCACTTT.

This chain uses TRBV7-2 with TRBJ1-6, with 9 positions matching TRBD1. Losses at the gene ends were 3 bases for V and 9 bases for J; bases not matched to a gene: 9. The CDR3 has 16 amino acids. From germline, CDR1 is SGHTA and CDR2 FQGNSA. The CDR3 is CASSLMGQGSGSPLHF. The CDR3 bases are TGTGCCAGCAGCTTGATGGGACAGGGATCGGGTTCACCCCTCCACTTT.

This clonotype has more than one count but fewer than ten. The rearrangement links TRBV20-1 to TRBJ1-1; 7 nucleotides line up with TRBD1. Germline CDR1 and CDR2: DFQATT and SNEGSKA (reference sequence). V trimming: 4 bases; J trimming: 4 bases; junction bases outside the gene matches: 6. The length of the CDR3 is 13 residues. As DNA, the CDR3 is TGCAGTGCTAAAGGGGGCAGGGGCACTGAAGCTTTCTTT. As protein: CSAKGGRGTEAFF.

The table lists this clonotype with a few counts. The V and J genes are TRBV20-1 and TRBJ2-5; 10 nucleotides line up with TRBD2. The germline gives CDR1 DFQATT, CDR2 SNEGSKA (reference sequence). This CDR3 comprises 15 residues. V lost 2 bases, J lost 3 bases, and 6 bases stayed unmatched. The CDR3 DNA sequence: TGCAGTGCTAGACTAGCGGGGGCGGGCGAAGAGACCCAGTACTTC. This encodes CSARLAGAGEETQYF.

The rearrangement joins TRBV5-1 to TRBJ1-2, with D maybe TRBD1 (6 bases). In germline, CDR1 is SGHRS, CDR2 YFSETQ. This CDR3 has 16 amino acids. Between the trimmed V and J ends, which lost 0 bases and 6 bases, there was a span of 18 bases. The DNA of the CDR3 is TGCGCCAGCAGCTTGGGACCCTTTACAGGGTTGGATGGCTACACCTTC. Protein product: CASSLGPFTGLDGYTF.

This clonotype was seen repeatedly, ten times or more. V is TRBV2 and J is TRBJ2-3; possibly TRBD1 for D (5 bases). The CDR3 spans 15 residues. Germline V gene data show CDR1 as SNHLY and CDR2 as FYNNEI. CDR3 nucleotide sequence: TGTGCATCGGCAGGGCAGACGGCTGGCACAGATACGCAGTATTTT. Translation gives CASAGQTAGTDTQYF.

This clonotype was found many times. This chain links TRBV28 with TRBJ1-1; weak D call: TRBD1 (5 bases). V was trimmed by 2 bases and J by 6 bases, leaving 16 bases between them. The CDR3 covers 15 residues. The germline CDR1 and CDR2 sequences are MDHEN and SYDVKM. This CDR3 is CASSLSDGRGAEAFF. The CDR3, as DNA: TGTGCCAGCAGTTTAAGTGACGGGCGGGGCGCTGAAGCTTTCTTT.

The V gene is TRBV28, the J gene TRBJ2-1; weak D call: TRBD2 (6 bases). The ends were cut back, 6 bases at V and 8 bases at J, with 14 bases in the middle. The germline CDR1 and CDR2 sequences are MDHEN and SYDVKM. CDR3 length: 13 amino acids. The CDR3 DNA is TGTGCCAGCAGCACCCCTCGCGGGGATGAGCAGTTCTTC. It encodes CASSTPRGDEQFF.

This clonotype has more than one count but fewer than ten. The CDR3 is CSVSWTAEAFF. DNA of the CDR3: TGCAGCGTTTCCTGGACAGCTGAAGCTTTCTTT. V gene TRBV29-1 combines with J gene TRBJ1-1; D may be TRBD1 (6 bases). CDR3 length: 11 amino acids. With 5 bases removed from V and 6 bases from J, the gap between germline ends came to 10 bases. The germline V gene has CDR1 SQVTM and CDR2 ANQGSEA.

The chain joins TRBV12-3 or TRBV12-4 to TRBJ2-7; possibly TRBD1 for D (6 bases). The CDR3 is 15 amino acids. V was trimmed by 6 bases and J by 4 bases, leaving 19 bases between them. The CDR3 DNA sequence: TGTGCCAGCAGCGTCCTAGGACAGTTTTCTTACGAGCAGTACTTC. Protein: CASSVLGQFSYEQYF.

There are a few counts of this clonotype. The chain recombines TRBV18 with TRBJ1-1, with TRBD1 as a possible D gene (6 bases). The germline gives CDR1 KGHSH, CDR2 LQKENI. The CDR3 contains 16 residues. Trimming pared 3 bases from V and 6 bases from J, leaving 20 bases between. The CDR3, as DNA: TGTGCCAGCTCACCCCCCTGGGTACAGGGTTTAGCTGAAGCTTTCTTT. Translation: CASSPPWVQGLAEAFF.